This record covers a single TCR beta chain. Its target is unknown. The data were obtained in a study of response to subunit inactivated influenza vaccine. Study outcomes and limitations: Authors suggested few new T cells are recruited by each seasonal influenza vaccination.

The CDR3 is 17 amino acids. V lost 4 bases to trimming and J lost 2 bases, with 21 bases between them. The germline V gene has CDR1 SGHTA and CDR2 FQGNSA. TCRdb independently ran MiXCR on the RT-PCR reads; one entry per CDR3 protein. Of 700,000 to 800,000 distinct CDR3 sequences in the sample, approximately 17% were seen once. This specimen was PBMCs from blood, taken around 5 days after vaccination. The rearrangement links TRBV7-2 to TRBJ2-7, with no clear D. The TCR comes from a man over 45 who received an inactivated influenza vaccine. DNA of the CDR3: TGTGCCAGCAGCTCCCGGGTACCGGGTCCTCACCCCTACGAGCAGTACTTC. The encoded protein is CASSSRVPGPHPYEQYF.